The 27 T cell receptor beta chains below come from one sample, sequenced in a study of CD8+ T cells in alopecia areata. Reverse transcription of extracted RNA yielded cDNA, which provided the sequencing template. Using immunoSEQ multiplex PCR, the repertoire was profiled, and TCRdb retains in-frame clones only, with some absent. The profile covers under 20,000 clones, with over 50% appearing a single time and under 8.5% taken by the ten largest. Treatment defined: oral pan-JAK inhibitor, 5-10 mg twice daily. Alopecia areata patients provided lesional scalp punch biopsies and peripheral blood. Sample: skin, taken at week 4, from a patient treated with tofacitinib. Receptors originate from a human donor with alopecia areata.

The chain has TRBV6-1 and TRBJ1-4; tentatively, D is TRBD1 (6 bases). The CDR3 spans 15 residues. V was cut by 6 bases and J by 1 base, with 12 bases left in between. Per the germline V gene, CDR1 is MNHNS and CDR2 is SASEGT. The CDR3 reads CASSGRGGTNEKLFF. The CDR3 nucleotides read TGTGCCAGCAGCGGACGAGGGGGAACTAATGAAAAACTGTTTTTT.

The chain is built from TRBV2 and TRBJ1-2; possibly TRBD1 for D (5 bases). V dropped 7 bases and J dropped 7 bases, with 16 bases sitting between them. The CDR3 covers 13 residues. Per germline, CDR1 SNHLY and CDR2 FYNNEI. The CDR3 protein is CASTGGTLGGYTF. As DNA, the CDR3 is TGTGCCAGCACGGGGGGGACCCTGGGTGGCTACACCTTC.

As DNA, the CDR3 is TGTGCCAGCAGCCAAGAAGGGGGGGGTCAAGAGACCCAGTACTTC. It encodes CASSQEGGGQETQYF. The V call is TRBV4-2, the J call TRBJ2-5; possibly TRBD2 for D (7 bases). The CDR3 is 15 amino acids. Between the trimmed V and J ends, which lost 0 bases and 2 bases, there was a span of 10 bases. Germline loops: CDR1 LGHNA, CDR2 YNFKEQ.

V usage is TRBV4-2 and J usage is TRBJ1-4, with no clear D. V was pared by 1 base and J by 2 bases, with 5 bases between. The CDR3 consists of 14 residues. Germline V gene sequence: CDR1 LGHNA, CDR2 YNFKEQ. The CDR3 coding sequence is TGTGCCAGCAGCCAAGGTGGGACTAATGAAAAACTGTTTTTT. Translation: CASSQGGTNEKLFF.

J is TRBJ1-2 and V is TRBV4-2; the D gene is possibly TRBD1 (6 bases). Germline V lookup: CDR1 LGHNA, CDR2 YNFKEQ. This CDR3 has 15 residues. Trimming took off 3 bases at V and 3 bases at J, with 14 bases between the two ends. CDR3 sequence reads: CASSHEQQGYYGYTF. As DNA, the CDR3 is TGTGCCAGCAGCCATGAACAACAGGGATACTATGGCTACACCTTC.

The J gene is TRBJ2-1, the V gene TRBV29-1; 11 nucleotides line up with TRBD2. Germline V gene lookup returns CDR1 SQVTM and CDR2 ANQGSEA. This CDR3 spans 19 amino acids. With 6 bases clipped from V and 0 bases from J, the junction kept 16 bases outside the gene matches. The CDR3 protein is CSVLGSTSGVTSSYNEQFF. Here the CDR3 DNA reads TGCAGCGTCCTTGGGTCGACTAGCGGGGTGACGAGCTCCTACAATGAGCAGTTCTTC.

The J gene is TRBJ1-5, the V gene TRBV4-3; D is unclear. Germline CDR1 reads LGHNA; CDR2 reads YSLEER. V lost 0 bases to trimming and J lost 3 bases, with 3 bases between them. CDR3 length: 13 amino acids. Written as DNA, the CDR3 is TGCGCCAGCAGCCAAGACCCCAATCAGCCCCAGCATTTT. This codes for CASSQDPNQPQHF.

This chain links TRBV5-6 with TRBJ2-7; TRBD1 matches at 7 bases. Germline values: CDR1 SGHDT, CDR2 YYEEEE. The V and J ends lost 4 bases and 2 bases, in that order; junction bases with no gene match: 6. The CDR3 consists of 14 residues. The CDR3: CASSHGDSPYEQYF. CDR3 in DNA: TGTGCCAGCAGCCATGGGGACAGCCCCTACGAGCAGTACTTC.

V is TRBV19 and J is TRBJ1-3; D perhaps matches TRBD1 (6 bases). The CDR3 covers 13 residues. Per germline, CDR1 LNHDA and CDR2 SQIVND (reference sequence). V dropped 8 bases and J dropped 2 bases, with 10 bases sitting between them. DNA of the CDR3: TGTGCCAGTTCGAGGGGGGCTGGAAACACCATATATTTT. Protein: CASSRGAGNTIYF.

This clone was counted only a few times. The CDR3 sequence: CASSQARQETQYF. The DNA for the CDR3 is TGCGCCAGCAGCCAAGCCAGGCAAGAGACCCAGTACTTC. This chain connects TRBV4-1 to TRBJ2-5; unclear D gene. CDR3 length: 13 amino acids. Trimming removed 1 base at V and 2 bases at J, with 5 bases between. The germline V gene has CDR1 MGHRA and CDR2 YSYEKL.

This clone was observed once. The gene calls are TRBV30 and TRBJ1-1, with D uncertain. The V gene's germline CDR1 is GTSNPN and CDR2 SVGIG (reference sequence). The length of the CDR3 is 15 residues. Trimming cost V 1 base and J 2 bases, with 14 bases left between them. The CDR3 DNA is TGTGCCTGGAGTGCGAACCTATGGGGAAACACTGAAGCTTTCTTT. Translation: CAWSANLWGNTEAFF.

This chain links TRBV27 with TRBJ2-7, with TRBD1 matching over 7 bases. Losses at the gene ends were 3 bases for V and 1 base for J; bases not matched to a gene: 3. In germline, CDR1 is MNHEY, CDR2 SMNVEV (reference sequence). The CDR3 is made up of 14 amino acids. The CDR3 reads CASSFRTGSYEQYF. The CDR3 DNA sequence: TGTGCCAGCAGTTTCCGGACAGGTTCCTACGAGCAGTACTTC.

V gene TRBV7-2 combines with J gene TRBJ1-2, with D possibly being TRBD1 (6 bases). Trimming pared 1 base from V and 8 bases from J, leaving 11 bases between. CDR1 and CDR2 (germline): SGHTA, FQGNSA. The CDR3 consists of 13 residues. The CDR3 DNA reads as TGTGCCAGCAGCTTAGAACAGGGAAGGGGCTACACCTTC. It encodes CASSLEQGRGYTF.

This clone was counted a few times. The chain combines TRBV7-9 with TRBJ2-3; D might be TRBD1 or TRBD2, each matching 5 bases. Trimming shortened V by 5 bases and J by 4 bases, and 10 bases separated the two germline ends. The CDR3 has 13 residues. Germline V gene lookup returns CDR1 SEHNR and CDR2 FQNEAQ (reference sequence). The CDR3 DNA is TGTGCCAGCAGCCCCAAGGGACCAGATACGCAGTATTTT. As protein: CASSPKGPDTQYF. Full variable domain (rest looked up from reference TRBV7-9 and TRBJ2-3): DTGVSQNPRHKITKRGQNVTFRCDPISEHNRLYWYRQTLGQGPEFLTYFQNEAQLEKSRLLSDRFSAERPKGSFSTLEIQRTEQGDSAMYLCASSPKGPDTQYFGPGTRLTVL.

This chain connects TRBV5-4 to TRBJ2-1; tentative D call: TRBD1 (5 bases). V was trimmed by 0 bases and J by 5 bases, leaving 12 bases between them. Germline V CDR1 and CDR2: SGHNT, YYREEE (reference sequence). This CDR3 comprises 15 residues. CDR3 sequence: CASSLAMQGHNEQFF. The CDR3 DNA reads TGTGCCAGCAGCTTGGCCATGCAGGGCCACAATGAGCAGTTCTTC.

The V gene is TRBV2, the J gene TRBJ1-5; unclear D gene. This CDR3 contains 12 residues. From germline, CDR1 is SNHLY and CDR2 FYNNEI. Deletions cut 6 bases from V and 9 bases from J, with 12 bases between. Here the CDR3 reads CASRLWFGPQHF. DNA for the CDR3: TGTGCCAGCAGATTATGGTTCGGGCCCCAGCATTTT.

In DNA, the CDR3 is TGTGCCAGCGGCAACAGGGAGATGGATGGGGCCAACGTCCTGACTTTC. Residues: CASGNREMDGANVLTF. The rearrangement joins TRBV9 to TRBJ2-6; perhaps TRBD1 as D (6 bases). The CDR3 extends over 16 amino acids. With 7 bases removed from V and 3 bases from J, the gap between germline ends came to 17 bases. Germline CDR1 reads SGDLS; CDR2 reads YYNGEE.

This chain connects TRBV4-3 to TRBJ1-2, with D possibly being TRBD1 (5 bases). There are 15 residues in the CDR3. V was cut by 0 bases and J by 12 bases, with 20 bases left in between. Per the germline V gene, CDR1 is LGHNA and CDR2 is YSLEER. This CDR3 is CASSQEATGTGTNTF. CDR3 DNA: TGCGCCAGCAGCCAAGAGGCTACCGGGACCGGGACTAACACCTTC.

For the CDR3, the DNA is TGCGCCAGCAGCTTTAGCGGGGGTCGGGAGCAGTACTTC. Protein: CASSFSGGREQYF. This chain connects TRBV5-1 to TRBJ2-7; 9 nucleotides match TRBD2. Trimming at V came to 2 bases and at J to 7 bases, leaving 4 bases not matched to a gene. Germline CDR1 reads SGHRS; CDR2 reads YFSETQ. This CDR3 is built from 13 residues.

V is TRBV7-6 and J is TRBJ1-2, with D maybe TRBD1 (5 bases). With 5 bases removed from V and 6 bases from J, the gap between germline ends came to 13 bases. The CDR3 extends over 13 amino acids. Germline CDR1 is SGHVS and CDR2 is FNYEAQ. CDR3 residues: CASSRDGRDGYTF. The CDR3 DNA reads as TGTGCCAGCAGCCGGGACGGCCGGGATGGCTACACCTTC.

This clone was counted only a few times. The chain joins TRBV4-1 to TRBJ2-3; 7 bases fit TRBD1. This CDR3 region has 16 residues. CDR1 is MGHRA, CDR2 YSYEKL, per germline. Trimming at V came to 3 bases and at J to 5 bases, leaving 11 bases not matched to a gene. The CDR3 spells CASSQPGGSAGDTQYF. DNA of the CDR3: TGCGCCAGCAGCCAGCCAGGGGGATCAGCTGGAGATACGCAGTATTTT.

A remark on this clone: Other DNA sequences from this sample encode an identical CDR3 as well. The gene calls are TRBV15 and TRBJ1-1; D is perhaps TRBD1 (5 bases). V was trimmed by 0 bases and J by 5 bases, leaving 10 bases between them. CDR3 length equals 14 residues. CDR1 LNHNV and CDR2 YYDKDF come from the germline V gene (reference sequence). This CDR3 is CATSREGGFTEAFF. CDR3 in DNA: TGTGCCACCAGCAGAGAGGGGGGATTTACTGAAGCTTTCTTT.

The chain employs TRBV2 and TRBJ1-4, with TRBD1 matching 10 bases. The length of the CDR3 is 15 residues. The germline V gene has CDR1 SNHLY and CDR2 FYNNEI. The V gene end was trimmed by 6 bases and the J gene end by 7 bases; junction bases not matched to a gene: 8. The CDR3 spells CASRGQGRSVEKLFF. CDR3 bases: TGTGCCAGCAGGGGACAGGGGAGGAGTGTTGAAAAACTGTTTTTT.

The chain couples TRBV6-7 to TRBJ2-1; 7 bases agree with TRBD1. TRBV6-7 is an ORF; its function is uncertain. Losses at the gene ends were 6 bases for V and 0 bases for J; bases not matched to a gene: 29. The CDR3 length is 23 residues. CDR3 in amino acids: CASSYTGDPRLGVCPYSYNEQFF. The CDR3 DNA sequence: TGTGCCAGCAGCTATACAGGGGACCCTCGGTTGGGGGTCTGTCCTTACTCCTACAATGAGCAGTTCTTC.

The V call is TRBV7-8, the J call TRBJ2-3; D unresolved. CDR1 SGHVS and CDR2 FQNEAQ come from the germline V gene. Trimming stripped 2 bases from V and 5 bases from J, with 5 bases between. This CDR3 has 12 amino acids. CDR3 region: CASSLSEDTQYF. Here the CDR3 DNA reads TGTGCCAGCAGCTTATCCGAAGATACGCAGTATTTT.

This chain uses TRBV7-9 with TRBJ2-5; TRBD1 or TRBD2 may be the D gene (5 bases each). Trimming took off 4 bases at V and 9 bases at J, with 9 bases between the two ends. The length of the CDR3 is 11 residues. Germline loops: CDR1 SEHNR, CDR2 FQNEAQ (reference sequence). CDR3 DNA sequence: TGTGCCAGCAGCTGGGGGTTGGCCCAGTACTTC. Translating it yields CASSWGLAQYF.

This clone was detected once. The J gene is TRBJ1-2, the V gene TRBV6-5; D gene ambiguous. The length of the CDR3 is 14 residues. The germline V gene encodes CDR1 MNHEY and CDR2 SVGAGI. V lost 6 bases, J lost 1 base, and 12 bases lay in between. In nucleotides, the CDR3 is TGTGCCAGCAGCCTCTATGGGGTTAACTATGGCTACACCTTC. Translating gives CASSLYGVNYGYTF.